This TCR beta chain is from a study of T cell responses to AZD1222 COVID-19 vaccine. The protocol was immunoSEQ multiplex PCR, while the TCRdb copy is restricted to in-frame clones and leaves out a portion. The sample has approximately 120,000 clones; about 90% are singletons. Per germline, CDR1 WNHNN and CDR2 SYGVQD (reference sequence). V gave up 3 bases and J gave up 5 bases, with 4 bases separating them. The CDR3 consists of 12 residues. This material consisted of peripheral blood, taken on day 0 of MenACWY control vaccination. This chain joins TRBV10-1 and TRBJ2-2; D is undetermined. The receptor was derived from an adult in good health. The CDR3 protein is CASSDSTGELFF. In nucleotides, the CDR3 is TGCGCCAGCAGTGACAGTACCGGGGAGCTGTTTTTT.